The next 23 T cell receptor beta chains were all read from a single sample in a study of shared clonotypes between healthy human individuals. Assay used: immunoSEQ multiplex PCR; TCRdb lists only in-frame clones, some missing. Of 700,000 to 950,000 clones listed, about 97% are singletons. Naive CD8 cells lacked CD45RO, underwent positive selection for CCR7 and left out terminally differentiated effector memory CD45RA+ cells. The sample was naive CD8+ T cells sorted from blood. The receptors here all came from a man aged 25 to 40 in good health.

The chain is built from TRBV7-9 and TRBJ2-7; a possible D gene is TRBD1 (6 bases). The CDR3 length is 14 residues. Looked up from germline, CDR1 is SEHNR and CDR2 is FQNEAQ (reference sequence). The V and J ends lost 7 bases and 3 bases respectively, with 16 bases between them. The CDR3 nucleotides read TGTGCCAGCACCTTGACAGGTACTGACTACGAGCAGTACTTC. Protein sequence: CASTLTGTDYEQYF.

The table lists this clone with a count of one. The gene calls are TRBV5-4 and TRBJ1-1, with 8 nucleotides matching TRBD1. CDR3 length: 17 residues. The V gene's germline CDR1 is SGHNT and CDR2 YYREEE (reference sequence). V shed 5 bases, J shed 2 bases, and the junction held 14 bases outside the gene matches. The CDR3 reads CASSPPEDRGPNTEAFF. The CDR3 DNA follows: TGTGCCAGCAGTCCCCCCGAAGACAGGGGCCCAAACACTGAAGCTTTCTTT. Full variable domain (rest looked up from reference TRBV5-4 and TRBJ1-1): ETGVTQSPTHLIKTRGQQVTLRCSSQSGHNTVSWYQQALGQGPQFIFQYYREEENGRGNFPPRFSGLQFPNYSSELNVNALELDDSALYLCASSPPEDRGPNTEAFFGQGTRLTVV.

A word on this clone: The identical CDR3 is also encoded by other nucleotide sequences in the sample. V and J are TRBV19 and TRBJ2-7; D remains ambiguous. The CDR3 sequence is 15 residues long. CDR1 and CDR2 from the germline V gene are LNHDA and SQIVND (reference sequence). Trimming stripped 0 bases from V and 2 bases from J, with 11 bases between. The CDR3 coding sequence is TGTGCCAGTAGTATAGACCCAGGACGGCCCTACGAGCAGTACTTC. This gives the protein CASSIDPGRPYEQYF.

The J gene is TRBJ2-7, the V gene TRBV9; D unresolved. This CDR3 is 14 amino acids long. V shed 0 bases and J shed 2 bases, with 9 bases lying between them. Germline CDR1 reads SGDLS; CDR2 reads YYNGEE. The CDR3 reads CASSVGAAPYEQYF. The CDR3 bases are TGTGCCAGCAGCGTAGGTGCGGCACCCTACGAGCAGTACTTC.

The CDR3 DNA reads as TGCAGCGTTGACCTAGGGGGGTACGAGCAGTACTTC. Translating it yields CSVDLGGYEQYF. V usage is TRBV29-1 and J usage is TRBJ2-7; D is perhaps TRBD1 or TRBD2 (6 bases each). CDR3 length: 12 amino acids. V was shortened by 3 bases and J by 4 bases, with 10 bases between the two germline ends. The germline V gene encodes CDR1 SQVTM and CDR2 ANQGSEA.

For the CDR3, the DNA is TGCGCCAGCAGCTTGGCCGGGGATCTAGAGACCCAGTACTTC. Protein product: CASSLAGDLETQYF. The chain has TRBV5-1 and TRBJ2-5; possibly TRBD2 for D (5 bases). The germline V and J ends were trimmed by 0 bases and 4 bases, with 10 bases remaining between them. The CDR3 consists of 14 residues. Germline CDR1 SGHRS, CDR2 YFSETQ.

The rearrangement joins TRBV27 to TRBJ1-1, with a tentative D call TRBD1 (5 bases). The CDR3 has 11 amino acids. The V end lost 5 bases, the J end lost 8 bases, and 9 bases lay between the germline ends. Germline V gene sequence: CDR1 MNHEY, CDR2 SMNVEV (reference sequence). CDR3 in amino acids: CASSTAGEAFF. CDR3 DNA: TGTGCCAGCAGTACCGCAGGGGAAGCTTTCTTT.

This clone was counted once. The CDR3 loop is CASSPSSARQETQYF. For the CDR3, the DNA is TGTGCCAGCAGCCCTTCTAGCGCCCGCCAAGAGACCCAGTACTTC. The chain uses TRBV9 and TRBJ2-5, with D maybe TRBD2 (6 bases). Deletions cut 4 bases from V and 1 base from J, with 14 bases between. The CDR3 has 15 amino acids. Germline V gene sequence: CDR1 SGDLS, CDR2 YYNGEE. The whole variable domain, filled in from reference TRBV9 and TRBJ2-5, reads DSGVTQTPKHLITATGQRVTLRCSPRSGDLSVYWYQQSLDQGLQFLIQYYNGEERAKGNILERFSAQQFPDLHSELNLSSLELGDSALYFCASSPSSARQETQYFGPGTRLLVL.

The rearrangement uses TRBV4-1 and TRBJ2-7; 14 bases match TRBD2. With V trimmed by 3 bases and J by 3 bases, 4 bases remained unmatched. This CDR3 has 16 amino acids. The germline V gene encodes CDR1 MGHRA and CDR2 YSYEKL. The CDR3 coding sequence is TGCGCCAGCAGCCAGGTAGGGACTAGCGGGAGCTACGAGCAGTACTTC. Its translation: CASSQVGTSGSYEQYF.

V gene TRBV18 combines with J gene TRBJ2-7, with 7 bases that match TRBD1. Germline V gene data show CDR1 as KGHSH and CDR2 as LQKENI. The J segment lost 3 bases and the V segment lost 3 bases, leaving 17 bases of the junction unmatched. The CDR3 covers 18 residues. The CDR3 spells CASSPPPRLSGQLYEQYF. For the CDR3, the DNA is TGTGCCAGCTCACCTCCCCCGCGACTTTCGGGACAGCTCTACGAGCAGTACTTC.

Worth noting for this clone: This sample includes further DNA sequences coding for the same CDR3. The chain employs TRBV7-9 and TRBJ2-7; 7 positions match TRBD1. The CDR3 length is 14 residues. V lost 5 bases and J lost 0; bases outside the gene matches: 4. Germline CDR1 SEHNR, CDR2 FQNEAQ (reference sequence). CDR3 protein: CASSTWDSSYEQYF. The CDR3 nucleotides are TGTGCCAGCAGCACCTGGGACAGCTCCTACGAGCAGTACTTC.

In its sample, this clone was seen once. This same CDR3 is encoded by further DNA sequences in the sample. The V and J genes are TRBV27 and TRBJ2-7; possible D gene TRBD2, 5 bases. Trimming stripped 5 bases from V and 5 bases from J, with 16 bases between. The CDR3 spans 14 residues. CDR1 and CDR2 from the germline V gene are MNHEY and SMNVEV (reference sequence). CDR3 in amino acids: CASSPSGSRHEQYF. In DNA form, the CDR3 reads TGTGCCAGCAGTCCCAGTGGGAGTCGACACGAGCAGTACTTC.

The rearrangement uses TRBV28 and TRBJ1-5; D uncertain. This CDR3 comprises 16 residues. The germline V gene encodes CDR1 MDHEN and CDR2 SYDVKM. V was trimmed by 3 bases and J by 0 bases, leaving 12 bases between them. The chain's CDR3 is CASSFGSDNSNQPQHF. For the CDR3, the DNA is TGTGCCAGCAGTTTTGGTTCAGACAATAGCAATCAGCCCCAGCATTTT.

The chain carries TRBV27 and TRBJ1-3; D ambiguous. The CDR3 is 13 amino acids. The V end lost 2 bases, the J end lost 3 bases, and 5 bases lay between the germline ends. The germline gives CDR1 MNHEY, CDR2 SMNVEV (reference sequence). The CDR3 nucleotides read TGTGCCAGCAGTTTAACCAGTGGAAACACCATATATTTT. The encoded protein is CASSLTSGNTIYF.

The chain couples TRBV10-1 to TRBJ2-7; D is ambiguous. CDR3 length equals 16 residues. The V end lost 0 bases, the J end lost 5 bases, and 17 bases lay between the germline ends. The germline V gene has CDR1 WNHNN and CDR2 SYGVQD (reference sequence). The CDR3 DNA is TGCGCCAGCAGTGAGTCGAGCTATGGTCCGGACCACGAGCAGTACTTC. It specifies CASSESSYGPDHEQYF.

The chain combines TRBV7-9 with TRBJ2-1; TRBD1 agrees at 10 bases. Trimming at V came to 1 base and at J to 7 bases, leaving 4 bases not matched to a gene. CDR1 and CDR2 from the germline V gene are SEHNR and FQNEAQ (reference sequence). The CDR3 consists of 15 residues. Here the CDR3 reads CASSLGQGASNEQFF. The CDR3 DNA is TGTGCCAGCAGCTTAGGACAGGGGGCCAGTAATGAGCAGTTCTTC.

The chain joins TRBV6-1 to TRBJ2-7; no definite D call. Trimming stripped 1 base from V and 2 bases from J, with 12 bases between. Germline V gives CDR1 MNHNS, CDR2 SASEGT. There are 15 residues in the CDR3. CDR3 nucleotide sequence: TGTGCCAGCAGTGAAGGTTCACCCGGGCCCTACGAGCAGTACTTC. It codes for CASSEGSPGPYEQYF.

V gene TRBV4-1 combines with J gene TRBJ2-7; a weak D match, TRBD2 (6 bases). This CDR3 comprises 13 residues. The V gene lost 4 bases and the J gene lost 4 bases, with 11 bases spanning the gap. Germline CDR1 MGHRA, CDR2 YSYEKL. CDR3 nucleotide sequence: TGCGCCAGCAGCCCGGGACTGGAATACGAGCAGTACTTC. Translating it yields CASSPGLEYEQYF.

CDR3 loop: CASSPMFGGPGGNEQFF. CDR3 coding DNA: TGTGCCAGCTCACCAATGTTCGGTGGACCCGGCGGGAATGAGCAGTTCTTC. This sequence joins TRBV18 and TRBJ2-1, with D tentatively TRBD2 (5 bases). This CDR3 comprises 17 residues. Trimming took 2 bases from V and 7 from J, leaving 21 bases between them. CDR1 is KGHSH and CDR2 is LQKENI in the germline V gene.

The V gene is TRBV11-2, the J gene TRBJ1-5; D is ambiguous. The germline CDR1 and CDR2 sequences are SGHAT and FQNNGV. V lost 1 base and J lost 5, with 18 bases in between. The CDR3 runs to 17 residues. The CDR3 here is CASSLGGRSVGDQPQHF. The DNA for the CDR3 is TGTGCCAGCAGCTTAGGGGGTAGGTCAGTTGGAGATCAGCCCCAGCATTTT. The variable domain in full, completed from reference TRBV11-2 and TRBJ1-5, reads EAGVAQSPRYKIIEKRQSVAFWCNPISGHATLYWYQQILGQGPKLLIQFQNNGVVDDSQLPKDRFSAERLKGVDSTLKIQPAKLEDSAVYLCASSLGGRSVGDQPQHFGDGTRLSIL.

The V gene is TRBV28, the J gene TRBJ2-7; 14 bases map to TRBD2. V lost 7 bases and J lost 3; bases outside the gene matches: 5. Looked up from germline, CDR1 is MDHEN and CDR2 is SYDVKM. This CDR3 contains 15 residues. CDR3 residues: CASTLGLAGVYEQYF. CDR3 sequence (DNA): TGTGCCAGCACTCTGGGACTAGCGGGAGTCTACGAGCAGTACTTC.

The gene calls are TRBV9 and TRBJ2-3; 7 bases align to TRBD1. The germline V gene encodes CDR1 SGDLS and CDR2 YYNGEE. There are 18 residues in the CDR3. J lost 2 bases, V lost 0 bases, and 12 bases had no gene match. DNA of the CDR3: TGTGCCAGCAGCGTAGATCCCCACAGGGGACGATTCACAGATACGCAGTATTTT. The encoded protein is CASSVDPHRGRFTDTQYF. The whole variable domain, filled in from reference TRBV9 and TRBJ2-3, reads DSGVTQTPKHLITATGQRVTLRCSPRSGDLSVYWYQQSLDQGLQFLIQYYNGEERAKGNILERFSAQQFPDLHSELNLSSLELGDSALYFCASSVDPHRGRFTDTQYFGPGTRLTVL.

The rearrangement links TRBV13 to TRBJ2-1, with TRBD1 identical over 7 bases. The germline V gene encodes CDR1 PRHDT and CDR2 FYEKMQ (reference sequence). This CDR3 has 13 residues. The V segment lost 8 bases and the J segment 6 bases; nucleotides outside the gene matches: 7. The CDR3 loop reads CASGTALGNEQFF. As DNA, the CDR3 is TGTGCCAGCGGGACAGCCCTTGGCAATGAGCAGTTCTTC.